What follows is one T cell receptor beta chain and its context. The antigen remains unidentified. The data belong to a study of T cell responses to AZD1222 COVID-19 vaccine. Findings and caveats of the study: Only a handful of individuals given AZD1222 were seropositive at baseline.

Second-dose timings of about 4 or about 12 weeks were pooled. Profiled with immunoSEQ multiplex PCR; TCRdb holds only in-frame clones, not every one. The table shows about 180,000 clones, with around 90% occurring only once. The CDR3 has 16 amino acids. Germline V gene lookup returns CDR1 SGHVS and CDR2 FQNEAQ. Trimming removed 2 bases from V and 6 bases from J; junction bases left unmatched: 11. The input for sequencing was peripheral blood, taken 28 days after the second AZD1222 dose. The sequence was collected from an adult who received the AZD1222 COVID-19 vaccine. The chain recombines TRBV7-8 with TRBJ2-3; 7 nucleotides align to TRBD2. CDR3 DNA: TGTGCCAGCAGCTTATTGGCGGGAGTTAATCGGGATACGCAGTATTTT. Encoded protein: CASSLLAGVNRDTQYF.